This TCR beta chain was recorded in a study of cytomegalovirus exposure and HLA in healthy donors. For the study at large: Per a later analysis, the approximately 690 first-cohort and some 130 validation repertoires shared one platform.

In its sample, this clone was seen a few times. Its cognate antigen is unknown. The method was immunoSEQ multiplex PCR; TCRdb's version includes in-frame clones alone and lacks a portion of them. The data contain 150,000 to 200,000 clones, about 89% of them seen just once; the ten biggest clones take up roughly 2.6%. Germline CDR1 SGDLS, CDR2 YYNGEE. Trimming stripped 4 bases from V and 13 bases from J, with 15 bases between. The CDR3 consists of 12 residues. Study-wide points: The investigators catalogued 150 to 200 TCR beta chains as cytomegalovirus-associated. In vitro work confirmed that a few CMV-associated chains recognize CMV antigens.

This clonotype originated in a man between 18 and 35 years old in good health and CMV-seropositive. This sequence joins TRBV9 and TRBJ2-1, with D perhaps TRBD1 (6 bases). Sequenced sample: PBMCs. The CDR3 coding sequence is TGTGCCAGCAGCAAAGGTCAGGGGCCCCAGTTCTTC. This encodes CASSKGQGPQFF.